This T cell receptor (beta chain) was sequenced in a study of blood T cell repertoires in COVID-19. Study background: COVID-19 samples, acute and convalescent, were from the United States, Italy and Spain.

TCRdb's table, derived via immunoSEQ multiplex PCR, lists solely in-frame clones and lacks some. The data show under 500,000 clones, around nine tenths seen once. Germline CDR1 reads LGHDT; CDR2 reads YNNKEL (reference sequence). V dropped 2 bases and J dropped 4; count of bases not matched to a gene: 9. The CDR3 contains 16 residues. The specimen sequenced was peripheral blood. This sequence originates from a woman in her twenties or thirties with acute or convalescent COVID-19. This sequence joins TRBV3-1 (or the pseudogene TRBV3-2) and TRBJ2-5; 8 positions match TRBD2. CDR3 DNA sequence: TGTGCCAGCAGCCAAACCCGGGGGGGTATAGGAGAGACCCAGTACTTC. Translation gives CASSQTRGGIGETQYF.